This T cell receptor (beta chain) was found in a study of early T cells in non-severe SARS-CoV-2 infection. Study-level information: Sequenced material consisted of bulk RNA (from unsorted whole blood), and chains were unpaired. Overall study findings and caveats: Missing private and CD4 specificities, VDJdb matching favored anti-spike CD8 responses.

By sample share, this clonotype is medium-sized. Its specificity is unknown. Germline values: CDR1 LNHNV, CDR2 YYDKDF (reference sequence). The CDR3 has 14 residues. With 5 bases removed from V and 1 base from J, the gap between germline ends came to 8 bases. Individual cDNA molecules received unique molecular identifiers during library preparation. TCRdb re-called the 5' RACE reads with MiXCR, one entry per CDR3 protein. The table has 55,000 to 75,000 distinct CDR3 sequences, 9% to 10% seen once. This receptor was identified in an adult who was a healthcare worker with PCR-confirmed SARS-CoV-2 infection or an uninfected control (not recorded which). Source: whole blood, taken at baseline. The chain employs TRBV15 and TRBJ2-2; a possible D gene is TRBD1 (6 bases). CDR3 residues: CATSGDKNTGELFF. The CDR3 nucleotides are TGTGCCACCAGCGGGGACAAGAACACCGGGGAGCTGTTTTTT. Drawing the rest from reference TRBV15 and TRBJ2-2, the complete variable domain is DAMVIQNPRYQVTQFGKPVTLSCSQTLNHNVMYWYQQKSSQAPKLLFHYYDKDFNNEADTPDNFQSRRPNTSFCFLDIRSPGLGDTAMYLCATSGDKNTGELFFGEGSRLTVL.